This TCR beta chain originates from a study of cytomegalovirus exposure and HLA in healthy donors. Primers included in the PCR were 60 Vbeta and 13 Jbeta primers. Some clones are missing from TCRdb's copy, which holds only in-frame ones; the method was immunoSEQ multiplex PCR. Of about 160,000 clones listed, approximately 81% are singletons. From germline, CDR1 is SEHNR and CDR2 FQNEAQ (reference sequence). V dropped 3 bases and J dropped 0; count of bases not matched to a gene: 9. The CDR3 contains 18 residues. Material for sequencing was PBMCs. The TCR was taken from a man aged 18 to 30 in good health and CMV-seronegative. The J gene is TRBJ2-5, the V gene TRBV7-9; TRBD2 matches at 11 bases. The CDR3: CASSLGGLAVPYQETQYF. The CDR3, as DNA: TGTGCCAGCAGCTTGGGGGGACTAGCGGTACCTTACCAAGAGACCCAGTACTTC. Filled out from reference TRBV7-9 and TRBJ2-5, the complete variable domain reads DTGVSQNPRHKITKRGQNVTFRCDPISEHNRLYWYRQTLGQGPEFLTYFQNEAQLEKSRLLSDRFSAERPKGSFSTLEIQRTEQGDSAMYLCASSLGGLAVPYQETQYFGPGTRLLVL.